This T cell receptor beta chain comes out of a study of blood T cell repertoires in COVID-19. The table lists this clone with a count of one. The assay was immunoSEQ multiplex PCR, and TCRdb's table has in-frame clones only and misses some. In the table there are over 200,000 clones, 80% to 90% of which are singletons. This sequence was found in a man aged 35 to 55 with acute or convalescent COVID-19. Sequencing was done on a sample of peripheral blood.

The CDR3 region is CASSQTGRETQYF. CDR3 in DNA: TGTGCCAGCAGCCAAACAGGTCGGGAGACCCAGTACTTC. V and J are TRBV14 and TRBJ2-5; weak D call: TRBD1 (5 bases). The V gene's germline CDR1 is SGHDN and CDR2 FVKESK. Trimming pared 2 bases from V and 5 bases from J, leaving 9 bases between. CDR3 length: 13 amino acids. Supplemented by reference TRBV14 and TRBJ2-5, the full variable domain reads EAGVTQFPSHSVIEKGQTVTLRCDPISGHDNLYWYRRVMGKEIKFLLHFVKESKQDESGMPNNRFLAERTGGTYSTLKVQPAELEDSGVYFCASSQTGRETQYFGPGTRLLVL.